A selection of T cell receptor beta chains follows, all from one sample in a study of cytomegalovirus exposure and HLA in healthy donors. Method: immunoSEQ multiplex PCR; TCRdb's copy keeps in-frame clones and lacks some. The data hold around 120,000 clones, with approximately 72% observed a single time. The specimen sequenced was PBMCs. The source is a man aged 55 to 70 in good health and CMV-seropositive. Each CDR3 is given with its conserved first and last residue. D genes are given only for firm matches. Clone sizes are given selectively: once, few, many, or a class where the clone is expanded.

j_call v_call clone_size d_call cdr3_nt cdr3_aa
TRBJ2-2 TRBV28 - TRBD2 TGTGCCATCATGACTAGCGGAACAAACACCGGGGAGCTGTTTTTT CAIMTSGTNTGELFF
TRBJ1-2 TRBV14 - - TGTGCCAGCAGCCAAGCCGGATCGGGTAACTATGGCTACACCTTC CASSQAGSGNYGYTF
TRBJ1-1 TRBV4-1 - - TGCGCCAGCAGCCGCCTGACAGATTACTATGAAGCTTTCTTT CASSRLTDYYEAFF
TRBJ1-1 TRBV6-1 - TRBD1 TGTGCCAGCAGTCAGGGACAGCCGAACACTGAAGCTTTCTTT CASSQGQPNTEAFF
TRBJ1-1 TRBV5-1 once - TGCGCCAGCAGGGACCACATAGGGGCTGAAGCTTTCTTT CASRDHIGAEAFF
TRBJ1-3 TRBV6-5 - - TGTGCCAGCAGTTACCGTCGGGGCTCTGGAAACACCATATATTTT CASSYRRGSGNTIYF
TRBJ2-7 TRBV5-1 - TRBD1 TGCGCCAGCAGCTTGGAAAAGGGGGCAGACGAGCAGTACTTC CASSLEKGADEQYF
TRBJ2-2 TRBV7-6 - - TGTGCCAGCAGCTTAGGGGCGGCGCGGGCGAACACCGGGGAGCTGTTTTTT CASSLGAARANTGELFF
TRBJ1-1 TRBV9 - - TGTGCCAGCAGCCCTGGACTGACGAACACTGAAGCTTTCTTT CASSPGLTNTEAFF
TRBJ2-1 TRBV5-1 - - TGCGCCAGCAGCTTAAGGGGTTACAATGAGCAGTTCTTC CASSLRGYNEQFF
TRBJ1-2 TRBV5-6 many - TGTGCCAGCAGCCCGGGGACAACTAACTATGGCTACACCTTC CASSPGTTNYGYTF
TRBJ2-4 TRBV28 - TRBD1 TGTGCCAGCAGTGGTACAGGGGAAGCCAAAAACATTCAGTACTTC CASSGTGEAKNIQYF
TRBJ1-1 TRBV30 - - TGTGCCTGGAGTGTATTGGGAGGCACTGAAGCTTTCTTT CAWSVLGGTEAFF
TRBJ2-3 TRBV5-1 - TRBD2 TGCGCCAGCAGCTTGAGGCCGGCGGGGGTCACAGATACGCAGTATTTT CASSLRPAGVTDTQYF
TRBJ2-1 TRBV5-1 once TRBD1 TGCGCCAGCAGCTTGGACGGGACAGACAATGAGCAGTTCTTC CASSLDGTDNEQFF
TRBJ1-5 TRBV30 - - TGTGCCTGGAGTCCAGGGGTCAATCAGCCCCAGCATTTT CAWSPGVNQPQHF
TRBJ1-5 TRBV6-5 - TRBD1 TGTGCCAGCAGCCAAATAGGGGGCGATCAGCCCCAGCATTTT CASSQIGGDQPQHF
TRBJ2-1 TRBV12-5 - TRBD1 TGTGCTAGTTCGGGACAGCTATACAATGAGCAGTTCTTC CASSGQLYNEQFF
TRBJ1-6 TRBV6-5 few - TGTGCCAGCAGTTACTCGTCCAGCTCCTATAATTCACCCCTCCACTTT CASSYSSSSYNSPLHF
TRBJ2-7 TRBV28 - TRBD1 TGTGCCAGCAGTCCGGGACAGGGGTCGAGCTCCTACGAGCAGTACTTC CASSPGQGSSSYEQYF
TRBJ1-5 TRBV2 - - TGTGCCAGCATGCCAGGGGATTCGAGCAATCAGCCCCAGCATTTT CASMPGDSSNQPQHF
TRBJ1-4 TRBV7-9 once - TGTTCCAGCAGCTTAGGACGGGGTGATGCGGAAAAACTGTTTTTT CSSSLGRGDAEKLFF
TRBJ2-1 TRBV9 - - TGTGCCAGCAGCGCCCCTGGAGTACCAAGCGAGCAGTTCTTC CASSAPGVPSEQFF
TRBJ2-5 TRBV5-8 - TRBD2 TGTGCCAGCAGCTTGGGTGCTAGCGGACAAGAGACCCAGTACTTC CASSLGASGQETQYF
TRBJ1-2 TRBV11-2 - - TGTGCCAGCAGTGCGGCCCTATTGTCTAACTATGGCTACACCTTC CASSAALLSNYGYTF
TRBJ2-5 TRBV5-4 - TRBD2 TGTGCCAGCAGCCCAATAGCGGGAGAGGCAGAGACCCAGTACTTC CASSPIAGEAETQYF
TRBJ2-1 TRBV7-2 - TRBD1 TGTGCCAGCAGCTTAAGGACAGGGGGATTGGGGCAGTTCTTC CASSLRTGGLGQFF
TRBJ1-2 TRBV7-9 - - TGTGTCAGCAGTACTCCGGGGGGGGGCTACACCTTC CVSSTPGGGYTF
TRBJ2-3 TRBV19 - - TGTGCCAGTAGTATTGGTATAGTGAGGACAGATACGCAGTATTTT CASSIGIVRTDTQYF
TRBJ2-1 TRBV7-9 - TRBD1 TGTGCCAGCAGCGGACGGACAGGGTATGAGCAGTTCTTC CASSGRTGYEQFF
TRBJ2-3 TRBV10-3 - TRBD2 TGTGCCATCAGTGAGTTCCCGCCCTTTAGCGGGGGCTCAGATACGCAGTATTTT CAISEFPPFSGGSDTQYF
TRBJ1-2 TRBV4-2 - TRBD1 TGTGCCAGCAGTCAAGGACAGGGGCTTGGCTACACCTTC CASSQGQGLGYTF
TRBJ2-5 TRBV2 - - TGTGCCAGCAGTGCCAGTGTAGAGACCCAGTACTTC CASSASVETQYF
TRBJ2-7 TRBV30 - - TGTGCCTGGAGCGCCGTAAAAGGAGGGGAGCAGTACTTC CAWSAVKGGEQYF
TRBJ2-4 TRBV6-5 - - TGTGCCAGCAGTTATGGGGCAGGCGGCGACAAAAACATTCAGTACTTC CASSYGAGGDKNIQYF
TRBJ2-1 TRBV7-8 - - TGTGCCAGCAGCTTAGCTGGGGGGACGAGCTCCTACAATGAGCAGTTCTTC CASSLAGGTSSYNEQFF
TRBJ2-7 TRBV18 few - TGTGCCAGCTCACCACTGGACATCTTGGAGCAGTACTTC CASSPLDILEQYF
TRBJ2-5 TRBV6-1 - - TGTGCCAGCAGTGAAGCCCTAACCCTCCAAGAGACCCAGTACTTC CASSEALTLQETQYF
TRBJ1-2 TRBV11-2 few - TGTGCCAGCAGCTTAGATAGGGGGTTTGGCTACACCTTC CASSLDRGFGYTF
TRBJ2-2 TRBV10-2 - - TGCGCCAGCAACCCCAGGGACACCGGGGAGCTGTTTTTT CASNPRDTGELFF
TRBJ1-4 TRBV5-1 - TRBD1 TGCGCCAGCAGCGCCGGACAGGGCGGTGAAAAACTGTTTTTT CASSAGQGGEKLFF
TRBJ2-2 TRBV12-5 - TRBD1 TGTGCTAGTGGTTTGGTACCGGGACAGGGGGCGAACACCGGGGAGCTGTTTTTT CASGLVPGQGANTGELFF
TRBJ2-7 TRBV5-5 few TRBD2 TGTGCCAGCAGCTCAGCGGGGTACGAGCAGTACTTC CASSSAGYEQYF
TRBJ1-6 TRBV28 once - TGTGCCAGCAGAAGACAGAGCTCCTATAATTCACCCCTCCACTTT CASRRQSSYNSPLHF
TRBJ1-1 TRBV5-4 once - TGTGCCAGCAGCCGGGTAGGCGGGGGATTGGGGACTGAAGCTTTCTTT CASSRVGGGLGTEAFF
TRBJ2-5 TRBV5-4 once - TGTGCCAGCAGCTTGGGATTCGGGTCACAAGAGACCCAGTACTTC CASSLGFGSQETQYF
TRBJ1-1 TRBV2 - - TGTGCCAGCAGTGAAGGCAGCGACGGGGCTTTCTTT CASSEGSDGAFF
TRBJ2-6 TRBV18 - TRBD1 TGTGCCAGCTCACTGGGGACAGGGAGCTCTGGGGCCAACGTCCTGACTTTC CASSLGTGSSGANVLTF
TRBJ1-4 TRBV10-3 once TRBD1 TGTGCCATCGCGGGACAGGTTAATGAAAAACTGTTTTTT CAIAGQVNEKLFF
TRBJ2-1 TRBV30 - TRBD2 TGTGCCTGGAGTGTACGGGAGGGCGATGAGCAGTTCTTC CAWSVREGDEQFF
TRBJ2-7 TRBV5-6 few TRBD2 TGTGCCAGCAGCTTTGGAGTAGCGGGGGACGTGGGGCGGCAGTACTTC CASSFGVAGDVGRQYF
TRBJ2-1 TRBV2 once TRBD2 TGTGCCAGCAGTGACGAGCGGGAGGGTAGGAATGAGCAGTTCTTC CASSDEREGRNEQFF
TRBJ1-1 TRBV5-1 - TRBD1 TGCGCCAGCAGCTTATACCACCGAAGGGACAGCCTGTCGAACACTGAAGCTTTCTTT CASSLYHRRDSLSNTEAFF
TRBJ2-1 TRBV25-1 few - TGTGCCAGCAGTGACCCAAACCCAGGTGAGCAGTTCTTC CASSDPNPGEQFF
TRBJ2-4 TRBV5-6 - TRBD1 TGTGCCAGCAGCTTCCCTACACAGGGGGCTGCCAAAAACATTCAGTACTTC CASSFPTQGAAKNIQYF